These 9 T cell receptor beta chains came from one sample sequenced in a study of blood T cells in healthy people across ages. A second PCR, run for roughly 7 to 12 cycles, used a sample-barcoded 5' primer plus a J-beta primer mix. One entry per CDR3 protein results from TCRdb running MiXCR on the 5' RACE reads. In the table there are over a million distinct CDR3 sequences, roughly 64% of which are singletons. The specimen sequenced was blood. These receptor sequences come from a man aged 18 to 29 in good health.

This clonotype was seen a handful of times. The V gene is TRBV5-1, the J gene TRBJ2-7; TRBD1 agrees at 9 bases. The germline CDR1 and CDR2 sequences are SGHRS and YFSETQ. CDR3 size: 20 residues. V lost 4 bases and J lost 4; bases outside the gene matches: 24. CDR3 residues: CASSPTTRPGQGFSGYEQYF. The CDR3 DNA reads TGCGCCAGCAGCCCCACCACCCGACCGGGACAGGGTTTTTCAGGATACGAGCAGTACTTC. Full variable domain (rest looked up from reference TRBV5-1 and TRBJ2-7): KAGVTQTPRYLIKTRGQQVTLSCSPISGHRSVSWYQQTPGQGLQFLFEYFSETQRNKGNFPGRFSGRQFSNSRSEMNVSTLELGDSALYLCASSPTTRPGQGFSGYEQYFGPGTRLTVT.

The chain has TRBV5-5 and TRBJ1-5, with D unresolved. CDR1 is SGHKS, CDR2 YYEKEE, per germline (reference sequence). Between the trimmed V and J ends, which lost 5 bases and 5 bases, there was a span of 17 bases. The CDR3 runs 15 residues. The CDR3 DNA is TGTGCCAGCAGTATGCCCGGACGGTCGGATCAGCCCCAGCATTTT. This sequence encodes CASSMPGRSDQPQHF.

The V gene is TRBV27, the J gene TRBJ2-1; no reliable D call. V was trimmed by 5 bases and J by 7 bases, leaving 15 bases between them. Per the germline V gene, CDR1 is MNHEY and CDR2 is SMNVEV (reference sequence). The CDR3 extends over 14 amino acids. CDR3 in DNA: TGTGCCAGCAGTATACGAGTCGGGTGGAATGAGCAGTTCTTC. Amino acids: CASSIRVGWNEQFF.

V gene TRBV5-1 combines with J gene TRBJ2-5; no definite D call. Trimming left V 4 bases short and J 2 bases short, with 12 bases between. CDR3 length: 14 residues. Germline assignment: CDR1 SGHRS and CDR2 YFSETQ. The CDR3 DNA follows: TGCGCCAGCAGCCTGTTGATACCACAAGAGACCCAGTACTTC. The encoded protein is CASSLLIPQETQYF. Full variable domain (remainder filled in from reference TRBV5-1 and TRBJ2-5): KAGVTQTPRYLIKTRGQQVTLSCSPISGHRSVSWYQQTPGQGLQFLFEYFSETQRNKGNFPGRFSGRQFSNSRSEMNVSTLELGDSALYLCASSLLIPQETQYFGPGTRLLVL.

This rearrangement joins TRBV4-1 to TRBJ1-1; TRBD1 agrees at 7 bases. CDR3 size: 17 residues. Germline loops: CDR1 MGHRA, CDR2 YSYEKL. The ends lost 3 bases at V and 6 bases at J; junction bases unmatched: 16. CDR3 bases: TGCGCCAGCAGCCAGCTTACCTTGCAGGGGGAAAACGCTGAAGCTTTCTTT. Its protein is CASSQLTLQGENAEAFF.

A single count supports this clonotype. This chain uses TRBV2 with TRBJ1-5; 7 bases align to TRBD1. The germline CDR1 and CDR2 sequences are SNHLY and FYNNEI. This CDR3 is 15 amino acids long. V lost 6 bases to trimming and J lost 0 bases; unmatched junction nucleotides: 5. In nucleotides, the CDR3 is TGTGCCAGCAGAACAGGGACAGATAGCAATCAGCCCCAGCATTTT. Translation gives CASRTGTDSNQPQHF.

This rearrangement joins TRBV4-3 to TRBJ2-4, with D hard to call. The J call may be wrong; the DNA end is better matched by TRBJ2-7. The germline gives CDR1 LGHNA, CDR2 YSLEER. This CDR3 is 13 amino acids long. The CDR3 region is CASSQDRSGEQYF. CDR3 nucleotides: TGCGCCAGCAGCCAAGATCGGTCGGGCGAGCAGTACTTC.

A word on this clonotype: A read error may account for a junction end that differs from germline. The chain couples TRBV9 to TRBJ2-7, with D perhaps TRBD2 (6 bases). Germline V gene data show CDR1 as SGDLS and CDR2 as YYNGEE. The CDR3 runs 14 residues. CDR3 amino acids: CASSPRTTSYEQYF. For the CDR3, the DNA is TGTGCTAGCAGCCCTAGGACTACCTCCTACGAGCAGTACTTC. The variable domain in full, with the rest retrieved from reference TRBV9 and TRBJ2-7, is DSGVTQTPKHLITATGQRVTLRCSPRSGDLSVYWYQQSLDQGLQFLIQYYNGEERAKGNILERFSAQQFPDLHSELNLSSLELGDSALYFCASSPRTTSYEQYFGPGTRLTVT.

This rearrangement joins TRBV6-6 to TRBJ1-3; 10 bases are a match to TRBD1. There are 16 residues in the CDR3. Germline lookup yields CDR1 MNHNY and CDR2 SVGAGI (reference sequence). Germline trimming cut 5 bases from V and 6 bases from J; bases unmatched to any gene: 10. DNA of the CDR3: TGTGCCAGCAGTAACCGGGTGGACAGGGGGGTAAACACCATATATTTT. Translation: CASSNRVDRGVNTIYF.